This T cell receptor beta chain originates from a study of OX40 agonist ivuxolimab in advanced cancers. Study summary: The study treated patients with ivuxolimab, an agonistic anti-OX40 (CD134) antibody. Dose-escalation patients suffered from hepatocellular carcinoma, melanoma, renal cell or head and neck cancer.

Samples of blood were obtained at baseline, on cycle 4 day 1, and on cycle 7 day 1. V was clipped by 6 bases and J by 1 base; unmatched bases: 7. Germline CDR1 SGHKS, CDR2 YYEKEE (reference sequence). CDR3 length: 15 amino acids. In the case of this clone: Its antigen remains unidentified.

Study-level points and caveats: Relative to CD4+ cells, CD8+ T cells on average had more expanded clones.

Libraries were prepared by immunoSEQ multiplex PCR; TCRdb keeps only in-frame clonotypes and omits some of them. Here the sample spans some 60,000 clones, more than 80% being singletons. Sequences were derived from CD4+ or CD8+ T cells sorted from blood, sampled in a trial of the OX40 agonist ivuxolimab. This receptor was identified in an adult with an advanced solid tumor such as melanoma, head and neck, liver or kidney cancer. The chain carries TRBV5-5 and TRBJ2-1; 7 nucleotides line up with TRBD2. CDR3 residues: CASIPTSASYNEQFF. The DNA for the CDR3 is TGTGCCAGCATTCCAACTAGCGCATCCTACAATGAGCAGTTCTTC.